This T cell receptor (beta chain) was sequenced for a study of blood T cell repertoires in COVID-19. For the study at large: COVID-19 samples from acute and convalescent phases originated in the United States, Italy and Spain. The analysed material was cDNA or gDNA that came from T cells, B-cell-depleted T cells, or PBMCs.

As processed by the authors: Quantification of nucleated cells was approximated via reference gene primer amplification. Method: immunoSEQ multiplex PCR; TCRdb's copy keeps in-frame clones and lacks some. Clonal size and the V and J genes are those of that table, whereas D and trimming came from the DNA. The profile shows about 74,000 clones, approximately 83% of them singletons. Germline CDR1 SGHNT, CDR2 YENEEA. V was shortened by 3 bases and J by 2 bases, with 7 bases between the two germline ends. CDR3 length equals 13 residues. Sequencing was performed on peripheral blood. The sequence was obtained from an elderly man with acute or convalescent COVID-19. The chain links TRBV11-3 to TRBJ1-1; unclear D gene. The CDR3 DNA sequence: TGTGCCAGCAGCTTTATTCGTAACACTGAAGCTTTCTTT. Amino acid sequence: CASSFIRNTEAFF.